The 18 T cell receptor beta chains given below trace back to one sample, sequenced in a study of T cells in localized non-small cell lung cancer. This table comes from immunoSEQ multiplex PCR, and its TCRdb copy is limited to in-frame clones, with some not included. The sample lists about 21,000 clones, 89% seen once, with 8.4% in the top ten. Material: peripheral blood, obtained before any cancer treatment. The receptor set was obtained from a man between 40 and 70 years old with stage I lung adenocarcinoma.

The V gene is TRBV18, the J gene TRBJ1-6; D is uncertain. The CDR3 runs to 15 residues. CDR1 KGHSH and CDR2 LQKENI come from the germline V gene. Trimming took off 1 base at V and 8 bases at J, with 12 bases between the two ends. CDR3 nucleotide sequence: TGTGCCAGCTCACCACAGGGTGAAGGATATTCACCCCTCCACTTT. Translation: CASSPQGEGYSPLHF.

This clone was recorded once. The rearrangement joins TRBV25-1 to TRBJ1-2; 8 bases fit TRBD1. This CDR3 is built from 12 residues. Germline V gene lookup returns CDR1 MGHDK and CDR2 SYGVNS. The V segment lost 2 bases and the J segment 7 bases; nucleotides outside the gene matches: 0. CDR3 in DNA: TGTGCCAGCAGTGAAACAGGGGGTGGCTACACCTTC. Its protein product is CASSETGGGYTF.

The chain is built from TRBV6-1 and TRBJ1-1; D is unclear. Germline-derived CDR1 and CDR2 are MNHNS and SASEGT. Trimming removed 2 bases from V and 1 base from J, with 5 bases in between. The length of the CDR3 is 13 residues. The CDR3 loop is CASSELGNTEAFF. DNA of the CDR3: TGTGCCAGCAGTGAACTCGGGAACACTGAAGCTTTCTTT.

The chain couples TRBV2 to TRBJ1-1; D might be TRBD1 (5 bases). V lost 5 bases, J lost 4 bases, and 17 bases lay in between. Germline V lookup: CDR1 SNHLY, CDR2 FYNNEI. The CDR3 is 15 residues long. The CDR3 DNA follows: TGTGCCAGCAGTCCCTGGGGAGGGGAAAGCACTGAAGCTTTCTTT. Its protein product is CASSPWGGESTEAFF.

The chain employs TRBV19 and TRBJ2-4; a weak D match, TRBD1 (6 bases). This CDR3 is built from 13 residues. The V gene's germline CDR1 is LNHDA and CDR2 SQIVND (reference sequence). V was shortened by 2 bases and J by 14 bases, with 16 bases between the two germline ends. The CDR3 DNA sequence: TGTGCCAGTAGTATAAACACAGGGCTTGAGGAGTACTTC. This sequence encodes CASSINTGLEEYF.

The chain is built from TRBV7-8 and TRBJ2-1, with 7 bases identical to TRBD2. J gave up 1 base and V 0 bases, and 3 bases lay outside the gene matches. CDR1 is SGHVS and CDR2 is FQNEAQ in the germline V gene. This CDR3 is built from 16 residues. Written as DNA, the CDR3 is TGTGCCAGCAGCTTAGCTTCTAGCGGATCCTACAATGAGCAGTTCTTC. It encodes CASSLASSGSYNEQFF.

The CDR3 loop is CASSQGYGGYTF. The CDR3 DNA follows: TGTGCCAGCAGCCAAGGATACGGGGGCTACACCTTC. The rearrangement links TRBV14 to TRBJ1-2; D unclear. Germline values: CDR1 SGHDN, CDR2 FVKESK. Trimming took 1 base from V and 8 from J, leaving 8 bases between them. The CDR3 length is 12 residues.

V usage is TRBV5-5 and J usage is TRBJ2-5; tentatively, D is TRBD1 (6 bases). This CDR3 has 18 residues. V was pared by 4 bases and J by 1 base, with 23 bases between. Germline V CDR1 and CDR2: SGHKS, YYEKEE (reference sequence). For the CDR3, the DNA is TGTGCCAGCAGCCATAGTAAGAGATCCCGGGACATCCAAGAGACCCAGTACTTC. This gives the protein CASSHSKRSRDIQETQYF.

This clone was seen only once. The chain uses TRBV2 and TRBJ2-1, with 8 bases lining up with TRBD1. CDR3 length: 15 residues. Germline V gene sequence: CDR1 SNHLY, CDR2 FYNNEI. Trimming took 6 bases from V and 2 from J; bases not matched to a gene: 6. CDR3 bases: TGTGCCAGCAGCATTCAGGGGGCGACCTACAATGAGCAGTTCTTC. Translated, it gives CASSIQGATYNEQFF.

This chain joins TRBV4-1 and TRBJ1-2; the D is unclear. The length of the CDR3 is 15 residues. Per the germline V gene, CDR1 is MGHRA and CDR2 is YSYEKL. V was clipped by 0 bases and J by 5 bases, with 13 bases between them. The CDR3 DNA follows: TGCGCCAGCAGCCAAGATCAAGAGGGTAGATATGGCTACACCTTC. Translation: CASSQDQEGRYGYTF.

The V and J genes are TRBV15 and TRBJ2-3; D is uncertain. V lost 1 base, J lost 0 bases, and 8 bases lay in between. Looked up from germline, CDR1 is LNHNV and CDR2 is YYDKDF (reference sequence). This CDR3 region has 15 residues. The DNA for the CDR3 is TGTGCCACCAGCAGAGTCGTGGTCAGCACAGATACGCAGTATTTT. This codes for CATSRVVVSTDTQYF.

The chain carries TRBV6-9 and TRBJ2-3; D ambiguous. This CDR3 has 13 amino acids. The V and J ends lost 3 bases and 6 bases respectively, with 10 bases between them. From germline, CDR1 is MNHGY and CDR2 SVAAGI. The CDR3 bases are TGTGCCAGCAGTTACTCAGACGGGGATACGCAGTATTTT. Its translation is CASSYSDGDTQYF.

The rearrangement links TRBV28 to TRBJ1-1; D not resolved. The CDR3 is made up of 12 amino acids. Germline assignment: CDR1 MDHEN and CDR2 SYDVKM. V was clipped by 6 bases and J by 3 bases, with 8 bases between them. CDR3 loop: CASRVGHTEAFF. CDR3 nucleotides: TGTGCCAGCAGGGTGGGTCACACTGAAGCTTTCTTT.

This clone was observed a single time. The CDR3, as DNA: TGTGCCAGCAGTTACGGGGAAGACCAGCCCCAGCATTTT. This gives the protein CASSYGEDQPQHF. The chain carries TRBV27 and TRBJ1-5; D ambiguous. The ends were cut back, 4 bases at V and 7 bases at J, with 11 bases in the middle. CDR1 and CDR2 (germline): MNHEY, SMNVEV (reference sequence). The CDR3 runs to 13 residues.

The chain joins TRBV11-2 to TRBJ1-1; D remains ambiguous. From germline, CDR1 is SGHAT and CDR2 FQNNGV. The CDR3 has 13 amino acids. Trimming removed 1 base from V and 7 bases from J, with 10 bases in between. The CDR3 here is CASSLAGTSEAFF. The CDR3 DNA reads TGTGCCAGCAGCTTAGCTGGCACGAGTGAAGCTTTCTTT.

The chain uses TRBV25-1 and TRBJ2-1; 10 positions match TRBD2. With 5 bases clipped from V and 6 bases from J, the junction kept 7 bases outside the gene matches. The CDR3 is 15 amino acids. CDR1 is MGHDK and CDR2 is SYGVNS in the germline V gene. The CDR3 sequence is CASSLAGGTFNEQFF. The CDR3 nucleotides are TGTGCCAGCAGTTTAGCGGGAGGAACATTCAATGAGCAGTTCTTC.

This clone occurred once. The J gene is TRBJ1-4, the V gene TRBV10-1; D remains unclear. The germline gives CDR1 WNHNN, CDR2 SYGVQD (reference sequence). V lost 3 bases and J 8 bases, leaving 10 bases between the germline ends. The CDR3 contains 13 residues. The CDR3 DNA reads TGCGCCAGCAGTGACGGTTTTGGCGAAAAACTGTTTTTT. Its translation is CASSDGFGEKLFF.

The gene calls are TRBV2 and TRBJ2-3; no reliable D call. The V gene lost 5 bases and the J gene lost 4 bases, with 10 bases spanning the gap. The CDR3 extends over 13 amino acids. The V gene's germline CDR1 is SNHLY and CDR2 FYNNEI. The CDR3 DNA reads as TGTGCCAGCAGTTTTGAGGCCGCAGATACGCAGTATTTT. This translates into CASSFEAADTQYF.